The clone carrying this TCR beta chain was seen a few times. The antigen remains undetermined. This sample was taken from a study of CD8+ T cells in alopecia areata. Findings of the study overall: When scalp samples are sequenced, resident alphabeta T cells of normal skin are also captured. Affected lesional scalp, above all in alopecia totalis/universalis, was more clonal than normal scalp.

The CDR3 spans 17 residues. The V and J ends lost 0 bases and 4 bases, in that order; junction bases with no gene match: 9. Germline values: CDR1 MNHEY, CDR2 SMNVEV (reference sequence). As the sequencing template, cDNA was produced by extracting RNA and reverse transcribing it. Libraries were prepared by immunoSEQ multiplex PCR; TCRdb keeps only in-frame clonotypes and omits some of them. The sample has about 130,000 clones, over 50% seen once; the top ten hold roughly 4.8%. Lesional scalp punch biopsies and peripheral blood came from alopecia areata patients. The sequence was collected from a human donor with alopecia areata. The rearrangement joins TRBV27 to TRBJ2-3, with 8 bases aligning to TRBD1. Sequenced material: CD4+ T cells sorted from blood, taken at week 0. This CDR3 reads CASSLSMGRGPADTQYF. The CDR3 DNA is TGTGCCAGCAGTTTATCCATGGGCAGGGGGCCGGCAGATACGCAGTATTTT.